The clone carrying this TCR beta chain was detected ten times or more. Its matching antigen is unknown. The investigators amplified TCR beta CDR3 regions from RNA transcripts. A first-round RT-PCR of the TCR CDR3 used the HTBI primer set. One entry per CDR3 protein results from TCRdb running MiXCR on the multiplex PCR reads. The sample yields about 160,000 distinct CDR3 sequences, 9.4% seen once. This sample was included in a study of T cells in Graves' hyperthyroidism and ophthalmopathy. Study in general: Pretreatment peripheral blood was obtained at initial diagnosis. Findings and caveats of the study: Most expanded thyroid clonotypes above 0.001 also appeared in blood.

In germline, CDR1 is DFQATT, CDR2 SNEGSKA (reference sequence). V was shortened by 1 base and J by 4 bases, with 8 bases between the two germline ends. This CDR3 spans 12 amino acids. The sample was blood. The sequence came from a woman younger than 30 with Graves' hyperthyroidism that later progressed to Graves' ophthalmopathy. This chain links TRBV20-1 with TRBJ2-7; D unresolved. The CDR3 sequence: CSARGNTYEQYF. CDR3 DNA sequence: TGCAGTGCTAGAGGTAACACGTACGAGCAGTACTTC.